A single sample gave rise to the 8 T cell receptor beta chains below, sequenced in a study of beta chain features in type 1 diabetes. All of the isolated RNA was reverse transcribed, so expressed TCRB transcripts were sequenced. Assay: immunoSEQ multiplex PCR; the TCRdb copy retains only in-frame clones and omits some. The sample has fewer than 900,000 clones; 15% to 20% are singletons. Sequencing was performed on naive CD4+ T cells from blood. Source of these receptors: a woman aged 18 to 35 in good health.

The J gene is TRBJ2-1, the V gene TRBV5-4; 12 bases fit TRBD2. The CDR3 sequence is 17 residues long. Germline V gene sequence: CDR1 SGHNT, CDR2 YYREEE (reference sequence). The J segment lost 4 bases and the V segment lost 0 bases, leaving 5 bases of the junction unmatched. The CDR3 DNA sequence: TGTGCCAGCAGCTTGGGGACGACTAGCGGGAGTTACAATGAGCAGTTCTTC. Translated, it gives CASSLGTTSGSYNEQFF.

The sample holds a few counts of this clone. This chain connects TRBV2 to TRBJ2-3, with 9 bases fitting TRBD1. The V and J ends lost 11 bases and 2 bases, in that order; junction bases with no gene match: 8. The CDR3 has 14 amino acids. CDR1 SNHLY and CDR2 FYNNEI come from the germline V gene. CDR3 sequence reads: CAGGGQGPTDTQYF. The CDR3 DNA reads TGTGCCGGGGGGGGACAGGGCCCCACAGATACGCAGTATTTT. Based on the CDR3 plus reference TRBV2 and TRBJ2-3, the full variable domain is EPEVTQTPSHQVTQMGQEVILRCVPISNHLYFYWYRQILGQKVEFLVSFYNNEISEKSEIFDDQFSVERPDGSNFTLKIRSTKLEDSAMYFCAGGGQGPTDTQYFGPGTRLTVL.

The rearrangement uses TRBV7-2 and TRBJ2-5; tentatively, D is TRBD2 (6 bases). The end of the DNA is better explained by TRBJ2-7, so the J call may be wrong. The CDR3 length is 15 residues. The germline gives CDR1 SGHTA, CDR2 FQGNSA. CDR3 loop: CASRQKRDSIYEQYF. The CDR3 bases are TGTGCCAGCAGACAGAAACGGGACTCAATCTACGAGCAGTACTTC.

The V call is TRBV5-5, the J call TRBJ1-1, with a weak D call TRBD1 (6 bases). The CDR3 length is 13 residues. V was shortened by 4 bases and J by 6 bases, with 13 bases between the two germline ends. The germline CDR1 and CDR2 sequences are SGHKS and YYEKEE (reference sequence). The CDR3 region has the DNA TGTGCCAGCAGCCTGCAGGGGACCCCTGAAGCTTTCTTT. Translated: CASSLQGTPEAFF.

This sequence joins TRBV7-6 and TRBJ2-7; 8 bases line up with TRBD2. The CDR3 runs to 15 residues. The germline gives CDR1 SGHVS, CDR2 FNYEAQ. The J segment lost 0 bases and the V segment lost 5 bases, leaving 6 bases of the junction unmatched. This CDR3 is CASSTGLANSYEQYF. DNA of the CDR3: TGTGCCAGCAGCACCGGACTAGCTAACTCCTACGAGCAGTACTTC. Filled out from reference TRBV7-6 and TRBJ2-7, the complete variable domain reads GAGVSQSPRYKVTKRGQDVALRCDPISGHVSLYWYRQALGQGPEFLTYFNYEAQQDKSGLPNDRFSAERPEGSISTLTIQRTEQRDSAMYRCASSTGLANSYEQYFGPGTRLTVT.

This clone appeared a few times. This chain connects TRBV5-1 to TRBJ2-1; 15 nucleotides line up with TRBD2. This CDR3 spans 16 amino acids. The trim removed 4 bases at V and 6 bases at J, leaving 5 bases unmatched. CDR1 is SGHRS and CDR2 is YFSETQ in the germline V gene. CDR3 amino acids: CASSVGLAGGFNEQFF. The CDR3 DNA is TGCGCCAGCAGCGTGGGACTAGCGGGAGGCTTCAATGAGCAGTTCTTC.

This clone was recorded a few times. This chain joins TRBV2 and TRBJ1-4, with a possible D match to TRBD1 (5 bases). V was cut by 6 bases and J by 0 bases, with 11 bases left in between. The CDR3 covers 15 residues. CDR1 and CDR2 (germline): SNHLY, FYNNEI. The CDR3 loop reads CASSNSGTTNEKLFF. CDR3 in DNA: TGTGCCAGCAGCAATTCAGGGACAACTAATGAAAAACTGTTTTTT.

This clone was observed a few times. The chain carries TRBV7-2 and TRBJ2-3; D gene ambiguous. CDR1 and CDR2 (germline): SGHTA, FQGNSA. This CDR3 contains 18 residues. With 2 bases removed from V and 0 bases from J, the gap between germline ends came to 18 bases. Here the CDR3 reads CASSLKLLGGTSTDTQYF. The CDR3 DNA is TGTGCCAGCAGCTTAAAGTTGCTCGGCGGAACTAGCACAGATACGCAGTATTTT.